Shown below are 23 T cell receptor beta chains from a single sample sequenced in a study of cytomegalovirus exposure and HLA in healthy donors. 13 Jbeta primers and 60 Vbeta primers were used for the PCR. The method was immunoSEQ multiplex PCR; TCRdb's version includes in-frame clones alone and lacks a portion of them. The data show roughly 69,000 clones, about 76% seen once. The sequenced sample consisted of PBMCs. The receptors were gathered from a man aged 18 to 30 in good health and CMV-seronegative.

V usage is TRBV5-5 and J usage is TRBJ2-7; D not resolved. The CDR3 sequence is 12 residues long. V was cut by 1 base and J by 6 bases, with 8 bases left in between. CDR1 and CDR2 (germline): SGHKS, YYEKEE (reference sequence). CDR3 coding DNA: TGTGCCAGCAGCTTGAACATACGCGAGCAGTACTTC. It encodes CASSLNIREQYF. The full variable domain, in which reference TRBV5-5 and TRBJ2-7 provide the parts outside the CDR3, is DAGVTQSPTHLIKTRGQQVTLRCSPISGHKSVSWYQQVLGQGPQFIFQYYEKEERGRGNFPDRFSARQFPNYSSELNVNALLLGDSALYLCASSLNIREQYFGPGTRLTVT.

The chain is built from TRBV7-2 and TRBJ2-7, with TRBD1 as a possible D gene (6 bases). The V end was cut by 5 bases, the J end by 0 bases, with 14 bases between. CDR1 and CDR2 from the germline V gene are SGHTA and FQGNSA. There are 15 residues in the CDR3. The CDR3 sequence: CASSPGHASSYEQYF. The CDR3 DNA reads as TGTGCCAGCAGCCCGGGACACGCGAGCTCCTACGAGCAGTACTTC.

The chain joins TRBV2 to TRBJ2-2, with 8 bases fitting TRBD2. From germline, CDR1 is SNHLY and CDR2 FYNNEI. V was pared by 6 bases and J by 1 base, with 4 bases of the junction left unmatched. The CDR3 has 15 residues. The DNA for the CDR3 is TGTGCCAGCAGGGAGACTAGCGTGAACACCGGGGAGCTGTTTTTT. This sequence encodes CASRETSVNTGELFF.

V usage is TRBV6-5 and J usage is TRBJ1-4, with 8 bases that match TRBD1. V shed 4 bases, J shed 1 base, and the junction held 2 bases outside the gene matches. The germline CDR1 and CDR2 sequences are MNHEY and SVGAGI. The CDR3 sequence is 15 residues long. DNA for the CDR3: TGTGCCAGCAGTTCCGGACAGGGAACTAATGAAAAACTGTTTTTT. Translation: CASSSGQGTNEKLFF.

CDR3 in DNA: TGTGCCAGCAGCCAAGAATCCGGGACAGGGTATTCCGGGGAGCTGTTTTTT. Protein sequence: CASSQESGTGYSGELFF. The rearrangement uses TRBV4-2 and TRBJ2-2; 9 bases line up with TRBD1. Trimming at V came to 0 bases and at J to 6 bases, leaving 8 bases not matched to a gene. Germline lookup yields CDR1 LGHNA and CDR2 YNFKEQ. The CDR3 contains 17 residues.

The chain employs TRBV7-3 and TRBJ2-1, with 9 bases matching TRBD2. This CDR3 has 14 amino acids. The J segment lost 6 bases and the V segment lost 3 bases, leaving 3 bases of the junction unmatched. CDR1 SGHTA and CDR2 FQGTGA come from the germline V gene. CDR3 loop: CASSLGGGGNEQFF. The DNA for the CDR3 is TGTGCCAGCAGCTTGGGCGGGGGGGGCAATGAGCAGTTCTTC.

For the CDR3, the DNA is TGTGCCTGGAGGGCTTCTTTTACGCAGTATTTT. It codes for CAWRASFTQYF. The chain carries TRBV30 and TRBJ2-3, with D unclear. This CDR3 region has 11 residues. Germline V CDR1 and CDR2: GTSNPN, SVGIG (reference sequence). Trimming took 3 bases from V and 8 from J, leaving 9 bases between them. Together with reference TRBV30 and TRBJ2-3, the CDR3 gives the full variable domain: SQTIHQWPATLVQPVGSPLSLECTVEGTSNPNLYWYRQAAGRGLQLLFYSVGIGQISSEVPQNLSASRPQDRQFILSSKKLLLSDSGFYLCAWRASFTQYFGPGTRLTVL.

The rearrangement joins TRBV5-1 to TRBJ2-7, with TRBD1 identical over 10 bases. CDR3 size: 14 residues. V was clipped by 7 bases and J by 5 bases; unmatched bases: 9. Germline V gene sequence: CDR1 SGHRS, CDR2 YFSETQ. CDR3 bases: TGCGCCAGCGGCTGGACAGGGGGGCAGAACGAGCAGTACTTC. Translated, it gives CASGWTGGQNEQYF.

The gene calls are TRBV2 and TRBJ2-2, with 7 nucleotides matching TRBD1. The CDR3 runs to 14 residues. The V gene's germline CDR1 is SNHLY and CDR2 FYNNEI. V lost 6 bases, J lost 1 base, and 2 bases stayed unmatched. This CDR3 reads CASRQGRNTGELFF. The CDR3 bases are TGTGCCAGCAGACAGGGGAGGAACACCGGGGAGCTGTTTTTT.

This chain uses TRBV5-1 with TRBJ2-1; 9 nucleotides align to TRBD2. CDR1 is SGHRS, CDR2 YFSETQ, per germline. The CDR3 consists of 15 residues. Unmatched junction bases numbered 14, after V lost 8 bases and J lost 8 bases. The CDR3 spells CASQRGATSFDEQFF. In DNA form, the CDR3 reads TGCGCCAGTCAGCGGGGGGCTACATCCTTCGATGAGCAGTTCTTC.

The chain employs TRBV5-5 and TRBJ2-7; D is possibly TRBD2 (7 bases). CDR1 SGHKS and CDR2 YYEKEE come from the germline V gene (reference sequence). Trimming pared 4 bases from V and 3 bases from J, leaving 17 bases between. The CDR3 covers 15 residues. CDR3 sequence: CASSPAGDTYYEQYF. CDR3 DNA: TGTGCCAGCAGCCCGGCGGGGGACACGTACTACGAGCAGTACTTC.

The V and J genes are TRBV30 and TRBJ1-2; D might be TRBD1 (5 bases). The V end was cut by 2 bases, the J end by 5 bases, with 18 bases between. Germline assignment: CDR1 GTSNPN and CDR2 SVGIG (reference sequence). This CDR3 region has 15 residues. The CDR3 sequence: CAWSRMQGTRYGYTF. The DNA of the CDR3 is TGTGCCTGGAGTAGGATGCAGGGAACCCGTTATGGCTACACCTTC.

This sequence joins TRBV5-6 and TRBJ2-3, with TRBD1 identical over 9 bases. CDR3 length: 15 amino acids. V lost 4 bases to trimming and J lost 4 bases; unmatched junction nucleotides: 7. The germline gives CDR1 SGHDT, CDR2 YYEEEE. The CDR3 loop reads CASSLDRGGADTQYF. CDR3 in DNA: TGTGCCAGCAGCCTCGACAGGGGGGGGGCAGATACGCAGTATTTT.

In DNA form, the CDR3 reads TGTGCCAGCAGCTTACGGGGACTAGCGGACAATGAGCAGTTCTTC. It specifies CASSLRGLADNEQFF. The chain is built from TRBV7-8 and TRBJ2-1, with 11 bases that match TRBD2. Germline V gene sequence: CDR1 SGHVS, CDR2 FQNEAQ. This CDR3 comprises 15 residues. V was clipped by 2 bases and J by 5 bases; unmatched bases: 2.

The chain links TRBV11-2 to TRBJ2-7; 14 nucleotides agree with TRBD2. The germline CDR1 and CDR2 sequences are SGHAT and FQNNGV. Trimming cost V 5 bases and J 4 bases; bases outside gene matches: 7. This CDR3 has 16 residues. The CDR3 spells CASSARLAGGPYEQYF. The CDR3 nucleotides read TGTGCCAGCAGCGCCCGACTAGCGGGGGGGCCGTACGAGCAGTACTTC.

The chain uses TRBV5-1 and TRBJ1-1; 9 bases agree with TRBD1. The CDR3 loop spans 16 amino acids. V was clipped by 1 base and J by 5 bases; unmatched bases: 9. In germline, CDR1 is SGHRS, CDR2 YFSETQ. In nucleotides, the CDR3 is TGCGCCAGCAGCTTGATTCTGACAGGGGGACTGACTGAAGCTTTCTTT. Amino acid sequence: CASSLILTGGLTEAFF.

This clone was detected once. The chain is built from TRBV5-1 and TRBJ1-6, with 8 bases aligning to TRBD1. The CDR3 sequence is 17 residues long. V trimming: 0 bases; J trimming: 8 bases; junction bases outside the gene matches: 10. The germline V gene has CDR1 SGHRS and CDR2 YFSETQ. CDR3 bases: TGCGCCAGCAGCTTGGTCGGCAGGGGGCTAGATGATTCACCCCTCCACTTT. Translated, it gives CASSLVGRGLDDSPLHF.

The rearrangement joins TRBV7-8 to TRBJ2-1; 9 bases fit TRBD2. The ends lost 4 bases at V and 8 bases at J; junction bases unmatched: 6. Germline V gene lookup returns CDR1 SGHVS and CDR2 FQNEAQ. This CDR3 is built from 14 residues. The CDR3 protein is CASSSQGLADEQFF. The CDR3 region has the DNA TGTGCCAGCAGCTCCCAGGGACTAGCCGATGAGCAGTTCTTC. The full variable domain, with the rest looked up from reference TRBV7-8 and TRBJ2-1, is GAGVSQSPRYKVAKRGQDVALRCDPISGHVSLFWYQQALGQGPEFLTYFQNEAQLDKSGLPSDRFFAERPEGSVSTLKIQRTQQEDSAVYLCASSSQGLADEQFFGPGTRLTVL.

This chain connects TRBV4-2 to TRBJ1-6, with 8 bases matching TRBD1. The CDR3 spans 19 residues. Germline lookup yields CDR1 LGHNA and CDR2 YNFKEQ. The junction had 8 bases not matched to a gene; V was cut back by 0 bases and J by 1 base. CDR3 protein: CASSQDLGRGLSYNSPLHF. CDR3 DNA: TGTGCCAGCAGCCAAGATCTGGGCAGGGGGCTTTCCTATAATTCACCCCTCCACTTT.

The J gene is TRBJ1-2, the V gene TRBV10-3; tentative D call: TRBD1 (6 bases). The germline V and J ends were trimmed by 10 bases and 8 bases, with 14 bases remaining between them. The CDR3 spans 11 residues. Germline V gene data show CDR1 as ENHRY and CDR2 as SYGVKD. The CDR3 bases are TGTGCCACACAAACAGGGTACGGCTACACCTTC. Translation gives CATQTGYGYTF.

The chain combines TRBV30 with TRBJ1-5; 7 nucleotides agree with TRBD1. This CDR3 region has 14 residues. From germline, CDR1 is GTSNPN and CDR2 SVGIG (reference sequence). V gave up 2 bases and J gave up 5 bases; unmatched junction bases: 6. The CDR3 reads CAWSNQGVDQPQHF. In nucleotides, the CDR3 is TGTGCCTGGAGTAATCAGGGGGTGGATCAGCCCCAGCATTTT.

This chain uses TRBV7-3 with TRBJ2-1; a possible D gene is TRBD1 (5 bases). The CDR3 runs 15 residues. Germline V CDR1 and CDR2: SGHTA, FQGTGA. Deletions cut 5 bases from V and 1 base from J, with 12 bases between. The CDR3 sequence: CASSKQETSYNEQFF. As DNA, the CDR3 is TGTGCCAGCAGCAAACAGGAGACTTCCTACAATGAGCAGTTCTTC.

CDR3 coding DNA: TGTGCCTGGAGTGTACGGACAGGTGCCGAGCAGTACTTC. Encoded protein: CAWSVRTGAEQYF. The rearrangement joins TRBV30 to TRBJ2-7; 7 positions agree with TRBD1. The germline V gene has CDR1 GTSNPN and CDR2 SVGIG (reference sequence). The CDR3 extends over 13 amino acids. Trimming cost V 0 bases and J 6 bases; bases outside gene matches: 5.